These T cell receptor beta chains were read from a single sample in a study of T-cell reconstitution after alpha-beta-depleted transplantation in children. MiXCR was run by TCRdb on the PCR reads, yielding one entry per CDR3 protein. This sample has about 980,000 distinct CDR3 sequences; less than 30% occur once, and the top ten carry more than 25%. Sequenced material: PBMCs, mostly from graft donor cells, taken 360 days after TCRalphabeta/CD19-depleted stem cell transplant. The receptors here all came from a boy under two years old who had a stem cell transplant for SCID, so the T cells may come from the graft donor. The CDR3 runs from the conserved cysteine through the conserved F or W. The order of the fields is D gene, clone size, V gene, J gene, CDR3 DNA, CDR3 protein. A D gene is named only where the DNA matches it firmly. The size field is filled for only some rows; it gives once, few, many or a size class.

TRBD1,few,TRBV20-1,TRBJ1-4,TGCAGTGTTCGAGATCAGGGGGCGAGGACGGAGACCTTCGAAAAACTGTTTTTT,CSVRDQGARTETFEKLFF
-,once,TRBV20-1,TRBJ2-6,TGCAGTGCTAGAGGAGGATGGAGCTCTGGGGCCAACGTCCTGACTTTC,CSARGGWSSGANVLTF
-,-,TRBV5-1,TRBJ1-6,TGCGCCAGCAGCTTTGTAGCGGGTCCCCCGGGACCCCTCCACTTT,CASSFVAGPPGPLHF
-,-,TRBV3-1,TRBJ1-2,TGTGCCAGCAGCCAAGATGCAGGGTTGGGCTATGGCTACACCTTC,CASSQDAGLGYGYTF
-,few,TRBV3-1,TRBJ2-3,TGTGCCAGCAGCCAACCCTCCCGGATGGATACGCAGTATTTT,CASSQPSRMDTQYF
TRBD1,-,TRBV12-3/TRBV12-4,TRBJ2-5,TGTGCCAGCAGTTCCAACCTGGGACAGGGGTGGAGAGAGACCCAGTACTTC,CASSSNLGQGWRETQYF
-,-,TRBV12-3/TRBV12-4,TRBJ2-3,TGTGCCAGCACGGGGAGGAACCTGGGCACAGATACGCAGTATTTT,CASTGRNLGTDTQYF
-,-,TRBV12-3/TRBV12-4,TRBJ1-6,TGTGCCAGCAGTTCTCAGAACAACTATAATTCACCCCTCCACTTT,CASSSQNNYNSPLHF
-,few,TRBV5-1,TRBJ1-6,TGCGCCAGCAGTGTTGAGGAGTATTCACCCCTCCACTTT,CASSVEEYSPLHF
-,few,TRBV3-1,TRBJ2-2,TGTGCCAGCAGCCAAGTTGTAGGGACTTACACCGGGGAGCTGTTTTTT,CASSQVVGTYTGELFF
-,few,TRBV24-1,TRBJ1-5,TGTGCCACCAGTGATCGACAGAAGGCCAATCAGCCCCAGCATTTT,CATSDRQKANQPQHF
-,-,TRBV2,TRBJ1-4,TGTGCCAGCAGCGCCCAGGGACTTGGACTGTTTTTT,CASSAQGLGLFF
-,few,TRBV4-2,TRBJ2-1,TGTGCCAGCAGCCAAGATGGGACGCGGGGGCCCTCCTACAATGAGCAGTTCTTC,CASSQDGTRGPSYNEQFF
TRBD1,-,TRBV7-8,TRBJ2-5,TGTGCCAGCAGCGCGACAGGGGCTGAGGAGACCCAGTACTTC,CASSATGAEETQYF
-,few,TRBV12-3/TRBV12-4,TRBJ1-1,TGTGCCAGCAGTTCTCCTCGTGATCTGAACACTGAAGCTTTCTTT,CASSSPRDLNTEAFF
-,few,TRBV12-3/TRBV12-4,TRBJ1-4,TGTGCCAGCAGTTTAAAAACAGCGGAAAAACTGTTTTTT,CASSLKTAEKLFF
-,-,TRBV20-1,TRBJ2-3,TGCAGTGCTAAGGCCGCCGGGGGCGATACGCAGTATTTT,CSAKAAGGDTQYF
TRBD2,-,TRBV7-2,TRBJ2-3,TGTGCCAGCAGCTTAGCGGCTAGCGGGCCTAGCACAGATACGCAGTATTTT,CASSLAASGPSTDTQYF
-,few,TRBV5-1,TRBJ2-7,TGCGCCAGCGGTATAGAGGGAGGCGACGAGCAGTACTTC,CASGIEGGDEQYF
-,-,TRBV20-1,TRBJ2-7,TGCAGTGCAAACCGGGACAAGGGACCGTGGGACGAGCAGTACTTC,CSANRDKGPWDEQYF
TRBD1,-,TRBV7-2,TRBJ2-1,TGTGCCAGCAGCCTACGACAGGGCGTGCAGTTCTTC,CASSLRQGVQFF
TRBD1,few,TRBV19,TRBJ1-5,TGTGCCAGTAGTTTGGGACAGTTCGCCAATCAGCCCCAGCATTTT,CASSLGQFANQPQHF
TRBD2,few,TRBV12-3/TRBV12-4,TRBJ2-4,TGTGCCAGCAGTTCACCCGGGGGGGGGCGGACGGCCAAAAACATTCAGTACTTC,CASSSPGGGRTAKNIQYF
TRBD1,few,TRBV12-3/TRBV12-4,TRBJ1-1,TGTGCCAGCAGTTTCCGACAGGGAAGAGAGGGCACTGAAGCTTTCTTT,CASSFRQGREGTEAFF
-,-,TRBV12-3/TRBV12-4,TRBJ2-3,TGTGCCAGCAGTTTAGTAGGGGATGCGGATACGCAGTATTTT,CASSLVGDADTQYF
TRBD2,few,TRBV6-1,TRBJ2-3,TGTGCCAGCAGTGTACGGGAGGCAGATACGCAGTATTTT,CASSVREADTQYF
TRBD2,few,TRBV4-1,TRBJ2-3,TGCGCCAGCAGCCAAGAACCGCTAGCGGGGGCCACAGATACGCAGTATTTT,CASSQEPLAGATDTQYF
-,-,TRBV7-8,TRBJ1-1,TGTGCCAGCAGCTTAAAAACCCAGCAAGGCGGGGGTGAAGCTTTCTTT,CASSLKTQQGGGEAFF
-,-,TRBV7-8,TRBJ2-7,TGTGCCAGCAGCTTAGCGGGACGCGGAGAGGGCTCCTACGAGCAGTACTTC,CASSLAGRGEGSYEQYF
TRBD1,-,TRBV4-2,TRBJ2-7,TGTGCCAGCAGCCCCCGGGACAGGGGTCCCAGGGGCTACGAGCAGTACTTC,CASSPRDRGPRGYEQYF
TRBD1,-,TRBV20-1,TRBJ1-4,TGCAGTGCCCCCATGCCGGGGACAGTTGGTGAAAAACTGTTTTTT,CSAPMPGTVGEKLFF
TRBD2,once,TRBV20-1,TRBJ2-5,TGCAGTGCTAGAGATCTGGGGGCTAGCGGGGGACTGGAGGGCTACCAAGAGACCCAGTACTTC,CSARDLGASGGLEGYQETQYF
-,-,TRBV7-8,TRBJ1-1,TGTGCCAGCAGCTTATTAAACGTGGTTGAAGCTTTCTTT,CASSLLNVVEAFF
-,-,TRBV4-2,TRBJ1-5,TGTGCCAGCAGCTCTGTGGCCCAGCATTTT,CASSSVAQHF
-,-,TRBV12-3/TRBV12-4,TRBJ1-4,TGTGCCAGCACCATTAGTAGGGGCCCCGTGTTTTTT,CASTISRGPVFF
-,-,TRBV20-1,TRBJ2-1,TGCAGTGCTAGGGTGGGAACGGACTACAATGAGCAGTTCTTC,CSARVGTDYNEQFF
-,few,TRBV19,TRBJ2-3,TGTGCCAGTAGCCCTCATGAGGGGCTAGATACGCAGTATTTT,CASSPHEGLDTQYF
TRBD2,few,TRBV18,TRBJ2-1,TGTGCCAGCTCACGGGGGACTAGCGGGGAAGGGGAGCAGTTCTTC,CASSRGTSGEGEQFF
-,few,TRBV15,TRBJ2-4,TGTGCCACCAGCAGGACACCCACCGGGGCCAAAAACATTCAGTACTTC,CATSRTPTGAKNIQYF
-,once,TRBV7-9,TRBJ1-1,TGTGCCAGCAGCGCGACCGGACAGACAAACACTGAAGCTTTCTTT,CASSATGQTNTEAFF
TRBD1,-,TRBV6-1,TRBJ1-1,TGTGCCAGCAGGACGACAGGGCCTCGGAACACTGAAGCTTTCTTT,CASRTTGPRNTEAFF
TRBD1,few,TRBV4-1,TRBJ1-1,TGCGCCAGCAGCCAGACAGGGGGCGCGAGCACTGAAGCTTTCTTT,CASSQTGGASTEAFF
TRBD1,few,TRBV25-1,TRBJ2-1,TGTGCCAGCCAGAGAGGGTTAGGGGCTGGACAGGGGCCCTACAATGAGCAGTTCTTC,CASQRGLGAGQGPYNEQFF
-,many,TRBV12-3/TRBV12-4,TRBJ1-5,TGTGCCAGCAGCTTAGGGGGGAGTCAGCCCCAGCATTTT,CASSLGGSQPQHF
TRBD1,-,TRBV5-1,TRBJ2-1,TGCGCCAGCAGCGAACAGGGGCCCTTCTACAATGAGCAGTTCTTC,CASSEQGPFYNEQFF
TRBD1,few,TRBV5-1,TRBJ2-1,TGCGCCAGCAGCCAATGGGCAGGGGGCATCTACAATGAGCAGTTCTTC,CASSQWAGGIYNEQFF
-,-,TRBV7-9,TRBJ2-6,TGTGCCAGCAGTTCCATGGACACGTCTGGGGCCAACGTCCTGACTTTC,CASSSMDTSGANVLTF
-,few,TRBV12-3/TRBV12-4,TRBJ1-6,TGTGCCAGCACCTACTCTGGACCCCTCCACTTT,CASTYSGPLHF
-,-,TRBV6-1,TRBJ2-1,TGTGCCAGCAGTGATTTAGGCTTGTCCTACAATGAGCAGTTCTTC,CASSDLGLSYNEQFF
-,-,TRBV7-9,TRBJ1-5,TGTGCCAGCAGCCTACCGGGGGCACGACAGCCCCAGCATTTT,CASSLPGARQPQHF
-,-,TRBV28,TRBJ1-1,TGTGCCAGCAGTTTTTCCGAAGCTGAAGCTTTCTTT,CASSFSEAEAFF
-,-,TRBV18,TRBJ1-5,TGTGCCAGCTCCCTTGGGAACAGCGGGAAGCATTTT,CASSLGNSGKHF
-,-,TRBV7-9,TRBJ1-1,TGTGCCAGCAGCAGAAAGGACAGTGACACTGAAGCTTTCTTT,CASSRKDSDTEAFF
-,-,TRBV2,TRBJ2-2,TGTGCCAGCAAGGAGGACCTTAATGGTTTCACCGGGGAGCTGTTTTTT,CASKEDLNGFTGELFF
-,few,TRBV7-3,TRBJ2-5,TGTGCCAGCAGCTTAGGCCTGGGGGGCCAAGAGACCCAGTACTTC,CASSLGLGGQETQYF